The 2 T cell receptor beta chains below come from one sample, sequenced in a study of long-term antiretroviral therapy in people with HIV. They ran version v3.0 of the immunoSEQ assay at survey level. Clones were read by immunoSEQ multiplex PCR, and TCRdb kept only the in-frame ones, dropping some. Of 32,000 or so clones listed, over 60% are singletons. Sequenced material: unsorted PBMCs, taken 2 years after starting antiretroviral therapy. These receptors came from a woman between 45 and 60 years old with HIV.

The rearrangement links TRBV19 to TRBJ2-3, with no clear D. CDR3 size: 13 residues. The germline V gene has CDR1 LNHDA and CDR2 SQIVND (reference sequence). Trimming pared 3 bases from V and 4 bases from J, leaving 8 bases between. For the CDR3, the DNA is TGTGCCAGTAGTATGCGGCCGGCAGATACGCAGTATTTT. Its translation is CASSMRPADTQYF.

V gene TRBV11-2 combines with J gene TRBJ1-2; D may be TRBD1 (5 bases). This CDR3 spans 14 amino acids. Trimming removed 0 bases at V and 7 bases at J, with 12 bases between. From germline, CDR1 is SGHAT and CDR2 FQNNGV. The CDR3 DNA sequence: TGTGCCAGCAGCTTAGAAATTAACAGGTCTGGCTACACCTTC. It yields the protein CASSLEINRSGYTF.